This T cell receptor (beta chain) appears in the sequencing data of a study of breast tumors, draining lymph nodes, adjacent tissues. The lymph nodes were axillary draining lymph nodes from breast cancer patients. Overall study results and limits: That most tumor T cells come from lymph nodes remained unproven. Findings are consistent with lymph node origin and intratumoral expansion of most tumor T cells. Tumor repertoires ranked between lymph nodes and nontumor tissue in diversity, with V and J gene preferences. Tumor and nontumor repertoires were significantly more similar in luminal-like than in basal-like breast cancer.

As for this clonotype: Its target is not known.

TCRdb passed the multiplex PCR reads through MiXCR, listing each CDR3 protein once. The profile covers approximately 280,000 distinct CDR3 sequences, with around 30% appearing a single time and approximately 1% taken by the ten largest. The receptor comes from a female donor with breast cancer. Some clones in this sample may be carry-over from other donors' samples. The sequenced sample was axillary lymph node tissue.

CDR3 nucleotides: TGTGCCAGCAGCTCTGGGACTAGCGGAAGAAATTCACCCCTCCACTTT. Translation gives CASSSGTSGRNSPLHF. The chain recombines TRBV7-9 with TRBJ1-6; TRBD1 is a possible D gene (5 bases). Germline V CDR1 and CDR2: SEHNR, FQNEAQ (reference sequence). V dropped 4 bases and J dropped 7 bases, with 17 bases sitting between them. CDR3 length equals 16 residues.